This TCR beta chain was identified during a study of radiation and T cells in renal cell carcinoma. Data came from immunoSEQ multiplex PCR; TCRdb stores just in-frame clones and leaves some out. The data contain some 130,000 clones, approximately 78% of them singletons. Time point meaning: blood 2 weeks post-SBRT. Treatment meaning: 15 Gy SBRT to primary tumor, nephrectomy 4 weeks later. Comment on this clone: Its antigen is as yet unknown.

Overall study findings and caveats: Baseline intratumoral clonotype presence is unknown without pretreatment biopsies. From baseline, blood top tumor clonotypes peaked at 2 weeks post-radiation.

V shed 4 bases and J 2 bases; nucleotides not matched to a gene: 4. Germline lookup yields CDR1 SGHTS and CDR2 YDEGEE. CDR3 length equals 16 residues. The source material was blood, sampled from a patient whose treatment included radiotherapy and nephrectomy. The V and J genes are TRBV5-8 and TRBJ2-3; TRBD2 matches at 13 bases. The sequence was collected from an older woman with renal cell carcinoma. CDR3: CASSTGTSGDTDTQYF. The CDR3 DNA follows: TGTGCCAGCAGCACGGGGACTAGCGGGGACACAGATACGCAGTATTTT.